This paragraph reports one T cell receptor beta chain. This entry belongs to a study of Graves' ophthalmopathy and Graves' hyperthyroidism. Amplifying from RNA transcripts, the study obtained TCR beta CDR3 regions. In the first round, RT-PCR was carried out with HTBI primers, and a multiplex PCR formed the second round. MiXCR was run by TCRdb on the multiplex PCR reads, yielding one entry per CDR3 protein. The table has 150,000 to 200,000 distinct CDR3 sequences, around two fifths seen once. Per germline, CDR1 DFQATT and CDR2 SNEGSKA (reference sequence). The CDR3 consists of 13 residues. V trimming: 6 bases; J trimming: 6 bases; junction bases outside the gene matches: 10.

The clonotype was recovered from a man younger than 40 with Graves' ophthalmopathy. Input material: peripheral blood. J is TRBJ2-7 and V is TRBV20-1; 8 bases are a match to TRBD2. The CDR3 region has the DNA TGCAGTGCGTTAGCGGGACTCCCGTCCGAGCAGTACTTC. It yields the protein CSALAGLPSEQYF.